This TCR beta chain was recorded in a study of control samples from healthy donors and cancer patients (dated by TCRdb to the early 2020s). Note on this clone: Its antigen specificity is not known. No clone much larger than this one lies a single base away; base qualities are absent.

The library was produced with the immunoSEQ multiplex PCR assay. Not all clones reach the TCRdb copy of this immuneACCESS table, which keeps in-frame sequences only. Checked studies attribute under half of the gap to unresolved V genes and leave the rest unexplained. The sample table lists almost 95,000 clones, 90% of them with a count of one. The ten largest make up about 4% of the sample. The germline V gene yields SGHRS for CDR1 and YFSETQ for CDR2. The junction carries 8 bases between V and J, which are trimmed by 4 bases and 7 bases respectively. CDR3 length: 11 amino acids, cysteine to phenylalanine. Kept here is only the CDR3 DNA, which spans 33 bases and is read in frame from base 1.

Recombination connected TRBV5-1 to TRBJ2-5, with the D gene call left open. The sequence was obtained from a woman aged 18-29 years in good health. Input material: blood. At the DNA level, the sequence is TGCGCCAGCAGCACGGTAGGGACCCAGTACTTC. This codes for CASSTVGTQYF.